This T cell receptor beta chain came from a study of PD-L1 blockade in urothelial cancer. Time point denoted: peripheral blood 6 weeks after treatment start. Method: immunoSEQ multiplex PCR; TCRdb's copy keeps in-frame clones and lacks some. Counted here are under 150,000 clones, about 89% occurring once; the ten biggest clones make up 1.5% to 2%. Germline V gene data show CDR1 as MNHEY and CDR2 as SVGAGI. This CDR3 spans 14 amino acids. V gave up 0 bases and J gave up 3 bases, with 9 bases separating them. This clonotype originated in a man between 60 and 70 years old with urothelial cancer. This chain joins TRBV6-5 and TRBJ2-7; the D gene is possibly TRBD2 (5 bases). Material: PBMCs, obtained around atezolizumab (anti-PD-L1) treatment. The CDR3 protein is CASSYSGESYEQYF. Written as DNA, the CDR3 is TGTGCCAGCAGTTACTCCGGGGAAAGCTACGAGCAGTACTTC.